The clone carrying this T cell receptor beta chain was found a few times. TCRdb re-called the 5' RACE reads with MiXCR, one entry per CDR3 protein. The sample comprises about 240,000 distinct CDR3 sequences, about 10% of which are singletons, and about 9.1% rests with the top ten. The sample originates from a study of identical twins. The junction had 4 bases not matched to a gene; V was cut back by 0 bases and J by 5 bases. Per germline, CDR1 MNHEY and CDR2 SMNVEV (reference sequence). The CDR3 contains 15 residues. The V and J genes are TRBV27 and TRBJ2-1; TRBD2 agrees at 7 bases. The TCR comes from a man aged 45-60 years in good health. The sample consisted of memory T cells sorted from blood. CDR3 coding DNA: TGTGCCAGCAGTTTATCAGTGGGAGGGAACAATGAGCAGTTCTTC. The encoded protein is CASSLSVGGNNEQFF.